The entry below gives a single TCR beta chain sequence along with its context. Using its own MiXCR run on the RT-PCR reads, TCRdb lists one record per CDR3 protein. The repertoire holds hundreds of thousands of distinct CDR3 sequences, with around an eighth as singletons. This sample was included in a study of patients and donors after allogeneic stem cell transplantation. The germline CDR1 and CDR2 sequences are SGHRS and YFSETQ. The V and J ends lost 4 bases and 6 bases, in that order; junction bases with no gene match: 6. The CDR3 covers 14 residues. This TCR derives from a human donor who was either an allogeneic HSCT recipient or a stem cell or donor lymphocyte infusion donor (not recorded which). It is not recorded whose cells these are; they may come from a transplant donor. The chain combines TRBV5-1 with TRBJ2-4; 8 bases match TRBD1. The sample was blood, either unsorted or a sorted T cell fraction (not recorded which). This CDR3 is CASSVTGDRNIQYF. The CDR3 bases are TGCGCCAGCAGCGTGACAGGGGATAGAAACATTCAGTACTTC.